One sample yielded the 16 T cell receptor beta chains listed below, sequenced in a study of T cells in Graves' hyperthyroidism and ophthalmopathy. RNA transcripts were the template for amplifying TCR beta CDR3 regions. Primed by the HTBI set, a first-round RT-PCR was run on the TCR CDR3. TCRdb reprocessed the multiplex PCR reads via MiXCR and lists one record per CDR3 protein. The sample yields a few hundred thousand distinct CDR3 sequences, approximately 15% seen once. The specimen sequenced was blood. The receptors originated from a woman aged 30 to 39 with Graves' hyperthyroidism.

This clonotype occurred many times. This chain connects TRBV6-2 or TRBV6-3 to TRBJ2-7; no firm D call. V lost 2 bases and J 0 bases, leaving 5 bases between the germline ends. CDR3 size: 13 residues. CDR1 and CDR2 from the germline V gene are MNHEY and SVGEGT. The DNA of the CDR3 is TGTGCCAGCAGTTACGAATACTCCTACGAGCAGTACTTC. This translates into CASSYEYSYEQYF.

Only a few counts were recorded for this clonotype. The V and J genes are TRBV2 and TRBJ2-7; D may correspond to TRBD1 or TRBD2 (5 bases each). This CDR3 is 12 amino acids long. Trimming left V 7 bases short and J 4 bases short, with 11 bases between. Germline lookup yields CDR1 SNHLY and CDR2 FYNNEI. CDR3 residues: CASTGTRYEQYF. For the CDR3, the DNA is TGTGCCAGCACTGGGACCCGTTACGAGCAGTACTTC. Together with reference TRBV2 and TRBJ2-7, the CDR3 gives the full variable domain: EPEVTQTPSHQVTQMGQEVILRCVPISNHLYFYWYRQILGQKVEFLVSFYNNEISEKSEIFDDQFSVERPDGSNFTLKIRSTKLEDSAMYFCASTGTRYEQYFGPGTRLTVT.

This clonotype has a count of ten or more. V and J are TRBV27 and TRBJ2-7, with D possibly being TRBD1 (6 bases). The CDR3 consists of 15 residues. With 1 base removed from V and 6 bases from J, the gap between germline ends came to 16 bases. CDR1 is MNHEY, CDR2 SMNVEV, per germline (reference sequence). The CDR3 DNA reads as TGTGCCAGCAGTTTATGGGAAGGACAGAAGCGCGAGCAGTACTTC. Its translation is CASSLWEGQKREQYF.

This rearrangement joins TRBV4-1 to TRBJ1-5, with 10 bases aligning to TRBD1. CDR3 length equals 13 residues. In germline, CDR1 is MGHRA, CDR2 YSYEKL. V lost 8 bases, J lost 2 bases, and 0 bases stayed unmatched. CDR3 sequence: CASGQGGNQPQHF. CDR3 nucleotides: TGCGCCAGCGGACAGGGGGGCAATCAGCCCCAGCATTTT.

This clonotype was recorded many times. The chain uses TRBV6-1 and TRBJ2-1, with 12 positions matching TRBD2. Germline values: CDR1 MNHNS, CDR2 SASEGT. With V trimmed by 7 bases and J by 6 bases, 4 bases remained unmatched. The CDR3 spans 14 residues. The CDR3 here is CASKASGRVNEQFF. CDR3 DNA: TGTGCCAGCAAGGCTAGCGGGAGGGTCAATGAGCAGTTCTTC.

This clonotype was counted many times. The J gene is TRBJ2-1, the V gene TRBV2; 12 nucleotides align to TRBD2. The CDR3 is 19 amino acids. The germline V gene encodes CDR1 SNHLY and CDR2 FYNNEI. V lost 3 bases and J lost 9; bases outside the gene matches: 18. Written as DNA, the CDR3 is TGTGCCAGCAGTGATAGGCTAGCGGGAGGGCAACTACTCAATTTTGAGCAGTTCTTC. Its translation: CASSDRLAGGQLLNFEQFF. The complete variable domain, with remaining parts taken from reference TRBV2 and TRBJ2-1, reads EPEVTQTPSHQVTQMGQEVILRCVPISNHLYFYWYRQILGQKVEFLVSFYNNEISEKSEIFDDQFSVERPDGSNFTLKIRSTKLEDSAMYFCASSDRLAGGQLLNFEQFFGPGTRLTVL.

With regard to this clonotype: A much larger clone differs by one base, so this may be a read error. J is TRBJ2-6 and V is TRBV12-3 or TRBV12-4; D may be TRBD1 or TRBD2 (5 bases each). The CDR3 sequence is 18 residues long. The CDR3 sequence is CASSRTGTHRSGANILTF. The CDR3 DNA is TGTGCCAGCAGTAGAACCGGGACGCACAGGTCTGGGGCCAACATCCTGACTTTC.

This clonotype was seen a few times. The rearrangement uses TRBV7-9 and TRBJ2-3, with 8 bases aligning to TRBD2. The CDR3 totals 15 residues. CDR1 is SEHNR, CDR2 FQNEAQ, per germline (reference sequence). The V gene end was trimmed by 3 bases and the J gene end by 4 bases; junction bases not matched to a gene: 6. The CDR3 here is CASSFGTSRPDTQYF. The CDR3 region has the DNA TGTGCCAGCAGCTTCGGGACTAGTCGCCCAGATACGCAGTATTTT. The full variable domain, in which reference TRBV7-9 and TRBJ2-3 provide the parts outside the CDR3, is DTGVSQNPRHKITKRGQNVTFRCDPISEHNRLYWYRQTLGQGPEFLTYFQNEAQLEKSRLLSDRFSAERPKGSFSTLEIQRTEQGDSAMYLCASSFGTSRPDTQYFGPGTRLTVL.

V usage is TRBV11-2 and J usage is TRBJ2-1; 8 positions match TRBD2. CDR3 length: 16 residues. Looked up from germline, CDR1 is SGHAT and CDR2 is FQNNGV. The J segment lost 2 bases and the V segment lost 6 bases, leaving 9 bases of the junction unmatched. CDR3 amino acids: CASRPPGLGAYNEQFF. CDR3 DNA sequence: TGTGCCAGCAGACCGCCGGGACTAGGGGCCTACAATGAGCAGTTCTTC.

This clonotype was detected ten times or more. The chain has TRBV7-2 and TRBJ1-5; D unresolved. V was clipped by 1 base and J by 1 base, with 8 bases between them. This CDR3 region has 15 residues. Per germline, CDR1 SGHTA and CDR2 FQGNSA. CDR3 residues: CASSLVPGSNQPQHF. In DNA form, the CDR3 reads TGTGCCAGCAGCTTAGTTCCGGGCAGCAATCAGCCCCAGCATTTT.

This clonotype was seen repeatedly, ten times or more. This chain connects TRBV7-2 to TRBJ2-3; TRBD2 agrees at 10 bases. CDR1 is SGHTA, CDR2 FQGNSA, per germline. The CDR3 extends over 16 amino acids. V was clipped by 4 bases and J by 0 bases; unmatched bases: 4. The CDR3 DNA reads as TGTGCCAGCAGCTCGGGACTAGCGCCGAGCACAGATACGCAGTATTTT. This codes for CASSSGLAPSTDTQYF.

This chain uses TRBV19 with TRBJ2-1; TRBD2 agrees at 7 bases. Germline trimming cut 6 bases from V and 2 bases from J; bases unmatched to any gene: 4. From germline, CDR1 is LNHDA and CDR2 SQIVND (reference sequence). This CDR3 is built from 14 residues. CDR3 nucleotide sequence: TGTGCCAGTAGGAGAGCGGGAACCTACAATGAGCAGTTCTTC. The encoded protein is CASRRAGTYNEQFF.

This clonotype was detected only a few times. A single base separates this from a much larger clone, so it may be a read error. The CDR3 loop is CASEPGTVSNQPQHF. Written as DNA, the CDR3 is TGTGCCAGCGAGCCCGGGACGGTGAGCAATCAGCCCCAGCATTTT. V gene TRBV28 combines with J gene TRBJ1-5, with D perhaps TRBD1 (5 bases). Germline lookup yields CDR1 MDHEN and CDR2 SYDVKM. There are 15 residues in the CDR3. V was cut by 8 bases and J by 1 base, with 15 bases left in between.

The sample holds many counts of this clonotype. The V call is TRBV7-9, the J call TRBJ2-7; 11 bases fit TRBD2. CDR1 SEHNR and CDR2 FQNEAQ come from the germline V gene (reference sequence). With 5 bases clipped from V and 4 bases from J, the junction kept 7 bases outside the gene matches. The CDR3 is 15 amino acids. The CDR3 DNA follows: TGTGCCAGCAGCAAGCCGGGACTAGCGGAATACGAGCAGTACTTC. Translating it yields CASSKPGLAEYEQYF.

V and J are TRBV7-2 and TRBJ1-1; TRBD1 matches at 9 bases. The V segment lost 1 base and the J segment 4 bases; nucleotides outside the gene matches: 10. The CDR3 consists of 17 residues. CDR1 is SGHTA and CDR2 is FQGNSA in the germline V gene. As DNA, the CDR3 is TGTGCCAGCAGCTTAGTGACAGGGGGACAAACTTTCACTGAAGCTTTCTTT. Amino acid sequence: CASSLVTGGQTFTEAFF.

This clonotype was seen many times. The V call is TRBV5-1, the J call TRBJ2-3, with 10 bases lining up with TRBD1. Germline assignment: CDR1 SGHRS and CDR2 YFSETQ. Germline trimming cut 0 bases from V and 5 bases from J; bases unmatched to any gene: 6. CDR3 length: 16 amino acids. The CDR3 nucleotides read TGCGCCAGCAGCTTGGGCAGACAGGGGGCGAGAGATACGCAGTATTTT. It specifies CASSLGRQGARDTQYF.